The next 10 T cell receptor beta chains were all read from a single sample in a study of blood T cells in healthy people across ages. The authors ran a second PCR of about 7 to 11 cycles using a sample-barcoded 5' primer and a J-beta primer mix. TCRdb used MiXCR to reprocess the 5' RACE reads, holding one entry per CDR3 protein. This table holds about 1,500,000 distinct CDR3 sequences, around 39% found once. The material sequenced was blood. The receptors stem from a young woman in good health.

The chain employs TRBV28 and TRBJ1-1, with D unresolved. The V end lost 11 bases, the J end lost 3 bases, and 19 bases lay between the germline ends. CDR3 length: 14 residues. CDR1 is MDHEN, CDR2 SYDVKM, per germline. The CDR3 DNA reads as TGTGCCTATTCTCCTAGAAGTCGAGACACTGAAGCTTTCTTT. This codes for CAYSPRSRDTEAFF.

This clonotype was detected many times. The J gene is TRBJ2-1, the V gene TRBV4-2, with no clear D. The CDR3 runs to 12 residues. Trimming pared 1 base from V and 6 bases from J, leaving 4 bases between. Germline V CDR1 and CDR2: LGHNA, YNFKEQ. CDR3 sequence: CASSQVPNEQFF. CDR3 nucleotides: TGTGCCAGCAGCCAAGTCCCCAATGAGCAGTTCTTC.

This chain connects TRBV2 to TRBJ2-6; D is uncertain. V dropped 4 bases and J dropped 1 base, with 14 bases sitting between them. Germline V gives CDR1 SNHLY, CDR2 FYNNEI. This CDR3 spans 17 amino acids. CDR3 nucleotide sequence: TGTGCCAGCAGTGCCGTGGCGGTTATTTCTGGGGCCAACGTCCTGACTTTC. Translated: CASSAVAVISGANVLTF.

A word on this clonotype: Likely a read error: the CDR3 ends without its conserved phenylalanine or tryptophan. The CDR3 sequence is CSVVPGQGSYEQYL. In nucleotides, the CDR3 is TGCAGCGTCGTGCCGGGACAGGGCTCCTACGAGCAGTACTTG. The chain has TRBV29-1 and TRBJ2-7, with 9 bases that match TRBD1. CDR3 length equals 14 residues. Trimming at V came to 6 bases and at J to 0 bases, leaving 6 bases not matched to a gene. Germline V gene data show CDR1 as SQVTM and CDR2 as ANQGSEA.

The V gene is TRBV7-9, the J gene TRBJ1-4; D not resolved. Germline V gives CDR1 SEHNR, CDR2 FQNEAQ (reference sequence). The V end lost 5 bases, the J end lost 0 bases, and 16 bases lay between the germline ends. The CDR3 spans 17 residues. The chain's CDR3 is CASSQKAAGTTNEKLFF. CDR3 bases: TGTGCCAGCAGCCAAAAAGCAGCTGGTACAACTAATGAAAAACTGTTTTTT.

This clonotype was counted between two and nine times. The chain has TRBV11-2 and TRBJ2-5; D unclear. V was cut by 4 bases and J by 2 bases, with 14 bases left in between. The CDR3 covers 15 residues. CDR1 and CDR2 from the germline V gene are SGHAT and FQNNGV. CDR3 DNA: TGTGCCAGCAGCTCGCTCTTTGGTAGTCAAGAGACCCAGTACTTC. It translates to CASSSLFGSQETQYF.

This clonotype turned up a few times. The rearrangement links TRBV5-1 to TRBJ2-3, with 8 bases that match TRBD2. J lost 1 base, V lost 3 bases, and 4 bases had no gene match. There are 15 residues in the CDR3. From germline, CDR1 is SGHRS and CDR2 YFSETQ. The CDR3 reads CASSWRGAGTDTQYF. The CDR3 bases are TGCGCCAGCAGCTGGCGGGGGGCTGGCACAGATACGCAGTATTTT.

V and J are TRBV7-6 and TRBJ2-3; 12 nucleotides match TRBD2. This CDR3 region has 16 residues. Germline loops: CDR1 SGHVS, CDR2 FNYEAQ. With V trimmed by 7 bases and J by 3 bases, 8 bases remained unmatched. CDR3: CASTLAGGLSTDTQYF. Here the CDR3 DNA reads TGTGCCAGCACTCTAGCGGGAGGGCTAAGTACAGATACGCAGTATTTT.

Concerning this clonotype itself: A much larger clone differs from this one at a single base, so this may be a read error. The chain links TRBV5-1 to TRBJ2-7; the D is unclear. The germline V gene encodes CDR1 SGHRS and CDR2 YFSETQ. Trimming cost V 4 bases and J 1 base, with 12 bases left between them. CDR3 length equals 14 residues. The DNA of the CDR3 is TGCGCCAGCAGCGTGGCCGTCCAATCCTACGAGCAGTACTTC. Protein sequence: CASSVAVQSYEQYF.

This chain uses TRBV6-5 with TRBJ1-2; 9 nucleotides match TRBD1. Unmatched junction bases numbered 9, after V lost 0 bases and J lost 4 bases. In germline, CDR1 is MNHEY, CDR2 SVGAGI. This CDR3 contains 17 residues. This chain's CDR3 is CASSYSGQGKRGYGYTF. The CDR3 DNA is TGTGCCAGCAGTTACTCTGGACAGGGGAAGAGGGGCTATGGCTACACCTTC.